One and the same sample provided the 18 T cell receptor beta chains below, sequenced in a study of cytomegalovirus exposure and HLA in healthy donors. The PCR was carried out with 60 Vbeta primers and 13 Jbeta primers. The data were produced by immunoSEQ multiplex PCR, yet TCRdb's version contains in-frame clones alone and is incomplete. The table has 150,000 to 200,000 clones, 81% seen once; the top ten hold around 1.9%. The material sequenced was PBMCs. These TCRs come from a man aged 18 to 29 in good health and CMV-seronegative.

This clone was counted only a few times. The chain's CDR3 is CASSERGGLAGASEQFF. The CDR3 nucleotides read TGTGCCAGCAGTGAGAGGGGGGGGCTAGCGGGAGCCTCTGAGCAGTTCTTC. The chain links TRBV25-1 to TRBJ2-1; 10 bases agree with TRBD2. After removal of 3 bases from V and 9 bases from J, the junction contained 14 bases not matched to a gene. From germline, CDR1 is MGHDK and CDR2 SYGVNS. CDR3 length equals 17 residues.

The V and J genes are TRBV5-6 and TRBJ2-7, with D perhaps TRBD1 (6 bases). V was clipped by 3 bases and J by 3 bases, with 13 bases between them. The CDR3 is 14 amino acids. Germline assignment: CDR1 SGHDT and CDR2 YYEEEE. The CDR3, as DNA: TGTGCCAGCAGCTCCTCCACAGGGCACTACGAGCAGTACTTC. It specifies CASSSSTGHYEQYF.

In regard to this clone: This could be a read error, since a much larger clone is one nucleotide away. The rearrangement joins TRBV10-3 to TRBJ2-3; TRBD2 matches at 11 bases. Per the germline V gene, CDR1 is ENHRY and CDR2 is SYGVKD. The length of the CDR3 is 15 residues. V lost 4 bases, J lost 0 bases, and 0 bases stayed unmatched. The CDR3 region is CAISGTSGSTDTQYF. CDR3 coding DNA: TGTGCCATCAGTGGGACTAGCGGGAGCACAGATACGCAGTATTTT.

The chain uses TRBV6-5 and TRBJ2-7; 7 bases line up with TRBD1. J lost 2 bases, V lost 7 bases, and 11 bases had no gene match. Germline CDR1 reads MNHEY; CDR2 reads SVGAGI. The CDR3 runs to 15 residues. In nucleotides, the CDR3 is TGTGCCAGCACCCCTTCCGGGACAGTTACCTACGAGCAGTACTTC. Its translation: CASTPSGTVTYEQYF.

The chain carries TRBV2 and TRBJ2-7, with D maybe TRBD2 (5 bases). CDR1 is SNHLY, CDR2 FYNNEI, per germline. This CDR3 spans 15 amino acids. Trimming shortened V by 11 bases and J by 0 bases, and 20 bases separated the two germline ends. CDR3 protein: CASAGFATTSYEQYF. The CDR3 DNA sequence: TGTGCCTCAGCCGGCTTTGCGACTACCTCCTACGAGCAGTACTTC.

Comments on this clone: Compared with germline, one end of the junction differs, possibly owing to a read error. The chain combines TRBV27 with TRBJ2-1, with 8 bases aligning to TRBD2. Looked up from germline, CDR1 is MNHEY and CDR2 is SMNVEV (reference sequence). The CDR3 sequence is 14 residues long. CDR3 sequence reads: CASSSTLYPGLVVF. CDR3 DNA: TGTGCCAGCAGTTCCACGCTATACCCGGGACTAGTAGTCTTC.

About this clone: This CDR3 is also generated by other DNA sequences in the sample. The gene calls are TRBV10-3 and TRBJ2-7, with 7 bases fitting TRBD1. The CDR3 runs 12 residues. Trimming at V came to 6 bases and at J to 5 bases, leaving 4 bases not matched to a gene. Germline CDR1 ENHRY, CDR2 SYGVKD. The CDR3 region has the DNA TGTGCCATCAGCGGTACAGGGGACGAGCAGTACTTC. Amino acid sequence: CAISGTGDEQYF.

The genes are TRBV5-4 and TRBJ2-7; TRBD1 agrees at 8 bases. The CDR3 sequence is 15 residues long. V lost 0 bases to trimming and J lost 7 bases; unmatched junction nucleotides: 9. CDR1 SGHNT and CDR2 YYREEE come from the germline V gene (reference sequence). CDR3 DNA sequence: TGTGCCAGCAGCTTGGTAGGACAGGGCCCTTCGGAGCAGTACTTC. Its protein product is CASSLVGQGPSEQYF.

The chain uses TRBV4-1 and TRBJ2-4; possibly TRBD1 for D (6 bases). Germline values: CDR1 MGHRA, CDR2 YSYEKL. The CDR3 has 15 amino acids. Trimming pared 1 base from V and 5 bases from J, leaving 12 bases between. As DNA, the CDR3 is TGCGCCAGCAGCCAAGGTGACAGGCCTCAAAACATTCAGTACTTC. Translated, it gives CASSQGDRPQNIQYF.

V usage is TRBV7-8 and J usage is TRBJ1-6; D is ambiguous. Trimming pared 0 bases from V and 2 bases from J, leaving 8 bases between. This CDR3 contains 16 residues. CDR1 and CDR2 from the germline V gene are SGHVS and FQNEAQ. The CDR3 loop reads CASSLAGRTYNSPLHF. CDR3 sequence (DNA): TGTGCCAGCAGCTTAGCAGGCAGGACCTATAATTCACCCCTCCACTTT.

The CDR3 sequence: CASSPKPIRTSGITDTQYF. CDR3 DNA: TGTGCCAGCAGCCCCAAACCCATCCGGACTAGCGGGATCACAGATACGCAGTATTTT. V usage is TRBV7-9 and J usage is TRBJ2-3, with TRBD2 matching over 12 bases. This CDR3 spans 19 amino acids. V dropped 5 bases and J dropped 2; count of bases not matched to a gene: 14. Germline V gene sequence: CDR1 SEHNR, CDR2 FQNEAQ (reference sequence).

The V call is TRBV10-3, the J call TRBJ2-6, with D possibly being TRBD2 (5 bases). V was cut by 3 bases and J by 0 bases, with 6 bases left in between. CDR1 and CDR2 from the germline V gene are ENHRY and SYGVKD. The CDR3 runs to 15 residues. The CDR3 DNA follows: TGTGCCATCAGTGAAACTAGCTCTGGGGCCAACGTCCTGACTTTC. Protein sequence: CAISETSSGANVLTF.

This rearrangement joins TRBV6-5 to TRBJ1-3, with 7 bases fitting TRBD1. From germline, CDR1 is MNHEY and CDR2 SVGAGI. The J segment lost 4 bases and the V segment lost 8 bases, leaving 2 bases of the junction unmatched. The CDR3 totals 12 residues. The CDR3 protein is CASSGQGNTIYF. The CDR3 DNA follows: TGTGCCAGCTCGGGACAGGGAAACACCATATATTTT.

This clone was observed a single time. This chain connects TRBV19 to TRBJ2-2; no clear D gene. This CDR3 has 12 residues. Germline CDR1 and CDR2: LNHDA and SQIVND (reference sequence). Trimming took 9 bases from V and 4 from J, leaving 9 bases between them. The CDR3 loop reads CASRQATGELFF. CDR3 nucleotides: TGTGCCAGCCGCCAGGCCACCGGGGAGCTGTTTTTT.

This clone was counted only a few times. This chain uses TRBV21-1 with TRBJ1-2; the D segment call TRBD1 is taken from the table without a DNA check. TRBV21-1 is marked as a pseudogene. The CDR3 is 14 residues long. CDR3 loop: CASSSGLLNYGYTF. Written as DNA, the CDR3 is TGTGCCAGCAGCTCAGGGCTCCTTAACTATGGCTACACCTTC.

The chain combines TRBV7-9 with TRBJ2-7; 9 nucleotides agree with TRBD1. The CDR3 spans 14 residues. The V and J ends lost 5 bases and 4 bases, in that order; junction bases with no gene match: 6. Germline CDR1 and CDR2: SEHNR and FQNEAQ (reference sequence). CDR3 region: CASSRTGTGYEQYF. The CDR3 DNA sequence: TGTGCCAGCAGCCGGACCGGGACAGGGTACGAGCAGTACTTC.

This clone appeared a single time. V is TRBV4-1 and J is TRBJ1-4, with D possibly TRBD1 on 5 matching bases. The CDR3 totals 16 residues. V shed 7 bases and J shed 0 bases, with 15 bases lying between them. Germline CDR1 MGHRA, CDR2 YSYEKL. The CDR3 loop reads CASTRTYSATNEKLFF. The CDR3 bases are TGCGCCAGCACCAGGACATATTCTGCAACTAATGAAAAACTGTTTTTT.

There are a few counts of this clone. The V call is TRBV11-2, the J call TRBJ2-1; 9 nucleotides match TRBD1. Trimming removed 5 bases from V and 2 bases from J; junction bases left unmatched: 7. This CDR3 has 16 amino acids. The germline gives CDR1 SGHAT, CDR2 FQNNGV. The CDR3 protein is CASSPRGQGPYNEQFF. The CDR3, as DNA: TGTGCCAGCAGCCCCCGGGGACAGGGTCCCTACAATGAGCAGTTCTTC. Full variable domain (rest looked up from reference TRBV11-2 and TRBJ2-1): EAGVAQSPRYKIIEKRQSVAFWCNPISGHATLYWYQQILGQGPKLLIQFQNNGVVDDSQLPKDRFSAERLKGVDSTLKIQPAKLEDSAVYLCASSPRGQGPYNEQFFGPGTRLTVL.